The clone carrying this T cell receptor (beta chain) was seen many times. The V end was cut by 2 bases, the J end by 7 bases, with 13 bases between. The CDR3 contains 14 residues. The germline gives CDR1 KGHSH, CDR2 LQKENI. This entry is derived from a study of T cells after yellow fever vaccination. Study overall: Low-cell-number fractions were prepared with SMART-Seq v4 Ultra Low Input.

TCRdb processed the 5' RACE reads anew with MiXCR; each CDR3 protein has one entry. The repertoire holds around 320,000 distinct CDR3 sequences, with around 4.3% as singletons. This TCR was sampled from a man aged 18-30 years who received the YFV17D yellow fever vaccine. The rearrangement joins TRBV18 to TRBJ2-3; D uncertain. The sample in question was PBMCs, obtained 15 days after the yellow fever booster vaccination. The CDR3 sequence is CASSPAASENTQYF. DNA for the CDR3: TGTGCCAGCTCACCAGCCGCCTCGGAAAATACGCAGTATTTT.